A single sample is the source of the 14 T cell receptor beta chains below, sequenced in a study of CD8+CD57+ T cells in acquired aplastic anemia. Genomic DNA provided the template from which TCR beta VDJ and CDR3 profiles were obtained. TCRdb re-called the reads with MiXCR, one entry per CDR3 protein. The sample contains around 160,000 distinct CDR3 sequences, 47% of which appear only once. Whoever was chosen for sequencing had shown CD8+CD57+ cell expansion by flow cytometry. The sequenced sample consisted of sorted CD4+, CD8+, or CD8+CD57+ T cells (not recorded which) from PBMCs. The receptors stem from a human donor with aplastic anemia.

The V and J genes are TRBV20-1 and TRBJ2-5; D unclear. V was trimmed by 0 bases and J by 1 base, leaving 9 bases between them. Germline V CDR1 and CDR2: DFQATT, SNEGSKA (reference sequence). The CDR3 consists of 14 residues. The DNA for the CDR3 is TGCAGTGCTAGAGAGGTTAGAGTCCAAGAGACCCAGTACTTC. This sequence encodes CSAREVRVQETQYF.

This clonotype occurred once. The chain employs TRBV9 and TRBJ2-5, with D perhaps TRBD2 (5 bases). Germline lookup yields CDR1 SGDLS and CDR2 YYNGEE. V was pared by 0 bases and J by 2 bases, with 14 bases between. The CDR3 has 16 residues. The chain's CDR3 is CASSVGASRIQETQYF. For the CDR3, the DNA is TGTGCCAGCAGCGTAGGGGCTAGCCGAATACAAGAGACCCAGTACTTC.

The rearrangement uses TRBV9 and TRBJ2-3, with 11 positions matching TRBD2. Germline-derived CDR1 and CDR2 are SGDLS and YYNGEE. V lost 0 bases, J lost 2 bases, and 5 bases stayed unmatched. This CDR3 has 17 residues. CDR3 sequence reads: CASSVVPSGGSTDTQYF. The DNA for the CDR3 is TGTGCCAGCAGCGTAGTCCCTAGCGGGGGGTCCACAGATACGCAGTATTTT.

The table lists this clonotype with many counts. The chain is built from TRBV2 and TRBJ2-3; 13 bases align to TRBD2. Germline V gene data show CDR1 as SNHLY and CDR2 as FYNNEI. The CDR3 has 18 residues. The junction had 14 bases not matched to a gene; V was cut back by 4 bases and J by 7 bases. The CDR3 reads CASSGGITGLAGAYTQYF. The DNA of the CDR3 is TGTGCCAGCAGTGGTGGTATAACAGGACTAGCGGGAGCCTATACGCAGTATTTT.

This clonotype was observed a handful of times. The J gene is TRBJ2-1, the V gene TRBV12-3 or TRBV12-4, with D tentatively TRBD2 (8 bases). V lost 5 bases to trimming and J lost 5 bases, with 25 bases between them. The CDR3 spans 18 residues. CDR3 amino acids: CASSTGTRGTDSNNEQFF. CDR3 coding DNA: TGTGCCAGCAGTACCGGGACTAGGGGGACAGATTCCAACAATGAGCAGTTCTTC.

This clonotype came up many times. The chain couples TRBV3-1 to TRBJ1-5; D ambiguous. V was trimmed by 5 bases and J by 0 bases, leaving 5 bases between them. The CDR3 is made up of 13 amino acids. Per germline, CDR1 LGHDT and CDR2 YNNKEL (reference sequence). The CDR3 is CASSAASNQPQHF. The CDR3 coding sequence is TGTGCCAGCAGCGCAGCTAGCAATCAGCCCCAGCATTTT.

J is TRBJ1-3 and V is TRBV11-2, with D unresolved. Germline V CDR1 and CDR2: SGHAT, FQNNGV. The CDR3 loop spans 15 amino acids. V lost 1 base and J lost 8, with 15 bases in between. The CDR3 reads CASSLVSTVGDTIYF. The CDR3 DNA sequence: TGTGCCAGCAGCTTAGTAAGCACAGTCGGGGACACCATATATTTT.

The chain employs TRBV7-3 and TRBJ2-7, with 8 bases fitting TRBD1. Germline V lookup: CDR1 SGHTA, CDR2 FQGTGA. Losses at the gene ends were 5 bases for V and 3 bases for J; bases not matched to a gene: 0. The CDR3 totals 12 residues. CDR3 protein: CASSTGGYEQYF. For the CDR3, the DNA is TGTGCCAGCAGCACAGGGGGCTACGAGCAGTACTTC.

This clonotype was detected many times. The rearrangement joins TRBV12-3 or TRBV12-4 to TRBJ1-5; D unresolved. This CDR3 spans 15 amino acids. V was cut by 5 bases and J by 6 bases, with 17 bases left in between. The CDR3 bases are TGTGCCAGCAGTCCAAGGGCAGGCTACCCTCAGCCCCAGCATTTT. This codes for CASSPRAGYPQPQHF.

This chain connects TRBV10-3 to TRBJ2-7, with TRBD1 matching 10 bases. The CDR3 is 16 residues long. Germline CDR1 is ENHRY and CDR2 is SYGVKD. The V segment lost 0 bases and the J segment 2 bases; nucleotides outside the gene matches: 4. Written as DNA, the CDR3 is TGTGCCATCAGTGAGTCGAGGGGGACAGGGGCCTACGAGCAGTACTTC. Protein sequence: CAISESRGTGAYEQYF.

Many counts were recorded for this clonotype. A read error may be the cause here, since a much bigger clone is one base away. DNA for the CDR3: TGTGCCAGCGCGGGAGACACCGGGGAGCTGTTTTTT. This sequence encodes CASAGDTGELFF. This sequence joins TRBV6-1 and TRBJ2-2, with 7 bases fitting TRBD2. Germline CDR1 is MNHNS and CDR2 is SASEGT. V gave up 8 bases and J gave up 3 bases; unmatched junction bases: 0. This CDR3 spans 12 amino acids.

The chain employs TRBV15 and TRBJ2-4; 8 positions match TRBD1. This CDR3 is 13 amino acids long. Germline V gives CDR1 LNHNV, CDR2 YYDKDF (reference sequence). V was pared by 4 bases and J by 15 bases, with 11 bases of the junction left unmatched. The CDR3 region is CATSISLSGQGYF. The DNA for the CDR3 is TGTGCCACCAGCATAAGTTTAAGCGGACAGGGGTACTTC.

By share, this clonotype ranks as medium-sized. The junction shows a germline mismatch at one end, possibly a read error. This chain links TRBV10-3 with TRBJ2-1, with TRBD2 matching 8 bases. The V gene's germline CDR1 is ENHRY and CDR2 SYGVKD. The CDR3 loop spans 14 amino acids. The CDR3 sequence is CAIREAGEAQLLIF. CDR3 DNA: TGTGCCATCAGAGAAGCGGGAGAGGCCCAACTCCTAATCTTC.

The table lists this clonotype with many counts. The chain has TRBV14 and TRBJ2-7; TRBD2 aligns across 10 bases. This CDR3 has 15 amino acids. The V gene's germline CDR1 is SGHDN and CDR2 FVKESK. The V segment lost 1 base and the J segment 7 bases; nucleotides outside the gene matches: 7. CDR3 sequence: CASSQVAGGLREQYF. The DNA of the CDR3 is TGTGCCAGCAGCCAAGTAGCGGGGGGCTTACGAGAGCAGTACTTC.